A selection of T cell receptor beta chains follows, all from one sample in a study of Graves' ophthalmopathy and Graves' hyperthyroidism. TCRdb recomputed calls from the multiplex PCR reads with MiXCR, one row per CDR3 protein. The sample gives almost 750,000 distinct CDR3 sequences, roughly 41% of which show up once; 44% is in the top ten. The source material was peripheral blood. These receptors were taken from an adult man with Graves' ophthalmopathy. CDR3s include the opening cysteine and the closing phenylalanine or tryptophan. D genes are given only for firm matches. Only some rows state a clone size, as once, few, many or a class for expanded clones.

abundance | j_gene | d_gene | v_gene | CDR3aa | CDR3nt
once | TRBJ2-5 | . | TRBV6-5 | CASSLDGTIYQETQYF | TGTGCCAGCAGTTTAGACGGGACAATTTACCAAGAGACCCAGTACTTC
many | TRBJ1-1 | . | TRBV9 | CASSVESLNTEAFF | TGTGCCAGCAGCGTTGAGTCCCTGAACACTGAAGCTTTCTTT
. | TRBJ1-6 | . | TRBV9 | CASSVDGLGRNSPLHF | TGTGCCAGCAGCGTAGACGGACTGGGGAGAAATTCACCCCTCCACTTT
few | TRBJ1-4 | TRBD1 | TRBV7-9 | CASSPIRDRGEKLFF | TGTGCCAGCAGCCCAATCCGGGACAGGGGTGAAAAACTGTTTTTT
few | TRBJ2-5 | . | TRBV19 | CASSILSQVGYQETQYF | TGTGCCAGTAGTATATTGTCCCAGGTGGGGTACCAAGAGACCCAGTACTTC
many | TRBJ2-7 | TRBD2 | TRBV20-1 | CSARAASGAYEQYF | TGCAGTGCTAGAGCGGCTAGCGGGGCCTACGAGCAGTACTTC
many | TRBJ1-1 | . | TRBV2 | CASSEHTTKTEAFF | TGTGCCAGCAGTGAGCATACCACAAAAACTGAAGCTTTCTTT
. | TRBJ1-4 | TRBD1 | TRBV25-1 | CARKTGSEGEKLFF | TGTGCTAGAAAGACAGGGTCGGAGGGGGAAAAACTGTTTTTT
. | TRBJ2-6 | TRBD1 | TRBV10-3 | CAISDRGLGGANVLTF | TGTGCCATCAGTGACAGGGGGCTAGGAGGGGCCAACGTCCTGACTTTC
few | TRBJ2-5 | TRBD2 | TRBV25-1 | CASVVTSGGQETQYF | TGTGCCAGCGTAGTGACTAGCGGGGGACAAGAGACCCAGTACTTC
few | TRBJ1-4 | TRBD1 | TRBV7-8 | CASSSPGQGDEKLFF | TGTGCCAGCAGCTCACCGGGACAGGGTGATGAAAAACTGTTTTTT
. | TRBJ2-2 | . | TRBV12-3/TRBV12-4 | CASSWRSFGTGELFF | TGTGCCAGCAGTTGGCGCAGTTTTGGAACCGGGGAGCTGTTTTTT
many | TRBJ2-2 | TRBD1 | TRBV14 | CASSPGQGKAGELFF | TGTGCCAGCAGCCCTGGACAGGGGAAGGCCGGGGAGCTGTTTTTT